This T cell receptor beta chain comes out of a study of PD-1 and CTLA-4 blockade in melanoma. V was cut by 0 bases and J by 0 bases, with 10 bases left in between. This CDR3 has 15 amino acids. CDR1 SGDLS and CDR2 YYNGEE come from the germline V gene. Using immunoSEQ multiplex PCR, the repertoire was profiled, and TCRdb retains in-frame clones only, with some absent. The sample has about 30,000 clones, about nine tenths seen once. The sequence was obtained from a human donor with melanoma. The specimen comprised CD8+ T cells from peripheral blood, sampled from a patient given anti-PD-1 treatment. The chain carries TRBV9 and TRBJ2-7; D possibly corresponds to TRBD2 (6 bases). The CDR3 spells CASSVGSGDSYEQYF. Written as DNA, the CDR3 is TGTGCCAGCAGCGTAGGGTCGGGGGACTCCTACGAGCAGTACTTC.